This T cell receptor beta chain emerged from a study of control samples from healthy donors and cancer patients. Only in-frame clones appear in the TCRdb table, and some are missing; sequencing was by immunoSEQ multiplex PCR. The sample carries approximately 140,000 clones, approximately 94% recorded once. This CDR3 is 14 amino acids long. The junction had 2 bases not matched to a gene; V was cut back by 3 bases and J by 7 bases. Germline V lookup: CDR1 MDHEN, CDR2 SYDVKM. The V gene is TRBV28, the J gene TRBJ1-4, with TRBD1 identical over 10 bases. The sequence was obtained from a man aged 40-49 years in good health. The material sequenced was blood. CDR3 region: CASSLTGGGEKLFF. CDR3 in DNA: TGTGCCAGCAGTTTGACAGGGGGCGGTGAAAAACTGTTTTTT.